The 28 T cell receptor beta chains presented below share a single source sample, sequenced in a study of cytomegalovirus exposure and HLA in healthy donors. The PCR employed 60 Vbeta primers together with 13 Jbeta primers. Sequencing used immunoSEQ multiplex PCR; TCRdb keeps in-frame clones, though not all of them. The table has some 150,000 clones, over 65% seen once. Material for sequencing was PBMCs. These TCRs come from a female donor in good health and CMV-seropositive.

Here the CDR3 reads CASTQGGQDYGYTF. As DNA, the CDR3 is TGTGCCAGCACTCAGGGTGGGCAGGACTATGGCTACACCTTC. The chain is built from TRBV6-5 and TRBJ1-2, with D tentatively TRBD1 (5 bases). There are 14 residues in the CDR3. Germline V gene sequence: CDR1 MNHEY, CDR2 SVGAGI. The V end lost 7 bases, the J end lost 3 bases, and 15 bases lay between the germline ends.

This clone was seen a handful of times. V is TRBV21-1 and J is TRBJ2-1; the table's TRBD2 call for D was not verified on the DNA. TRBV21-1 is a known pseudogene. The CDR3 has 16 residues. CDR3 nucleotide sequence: TGTGCCAGCAGCAAAGCCTACGGTCCACCCTACAATGAGCAGTTCTTC. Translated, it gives CASSKAYGPPYNEQFF.

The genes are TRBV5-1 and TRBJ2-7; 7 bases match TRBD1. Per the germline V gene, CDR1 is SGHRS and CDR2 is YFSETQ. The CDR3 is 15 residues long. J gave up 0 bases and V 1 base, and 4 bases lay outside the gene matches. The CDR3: CASSLKGASSYEQYF. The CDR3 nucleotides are TGCGCCAGCAGCTTGAAGGGGGCTAGCTCCTACGAGCAGTACTTC.

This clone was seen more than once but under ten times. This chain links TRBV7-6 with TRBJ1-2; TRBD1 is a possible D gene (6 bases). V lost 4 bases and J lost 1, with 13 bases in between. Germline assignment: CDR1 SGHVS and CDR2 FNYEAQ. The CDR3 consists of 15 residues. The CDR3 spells CASSSWTARNYGYTF. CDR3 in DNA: TGTGCCAGCAGCTCATGGACAGCTCGTAACTATGGCTACACCTTC.

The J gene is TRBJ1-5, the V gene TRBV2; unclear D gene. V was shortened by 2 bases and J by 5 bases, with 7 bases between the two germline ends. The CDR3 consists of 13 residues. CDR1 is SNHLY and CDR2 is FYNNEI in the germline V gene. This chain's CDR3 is CASSETGYQPQHF. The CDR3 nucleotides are TGTGCCAGCAGTGAAACGGGGTATCAGCCCCAGCATTTT.

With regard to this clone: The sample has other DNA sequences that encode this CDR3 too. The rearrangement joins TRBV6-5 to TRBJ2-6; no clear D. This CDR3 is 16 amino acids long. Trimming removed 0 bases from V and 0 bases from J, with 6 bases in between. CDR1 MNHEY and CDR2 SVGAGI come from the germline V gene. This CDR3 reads CASSYSQVSGANVLTF. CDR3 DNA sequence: TGTGCCAGCAGTTACTCTCAGGTCTCTGGGGCCAACGTCCTGACTTTC.

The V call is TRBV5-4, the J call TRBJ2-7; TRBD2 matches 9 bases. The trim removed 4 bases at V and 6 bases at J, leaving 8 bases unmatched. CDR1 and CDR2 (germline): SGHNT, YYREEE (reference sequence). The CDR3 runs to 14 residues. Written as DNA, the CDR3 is TGTGCCAGCAGCGATAAAGGTAGCGGGGGCGAGCAGTACTTC. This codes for CASSDKGSGGEQYF.

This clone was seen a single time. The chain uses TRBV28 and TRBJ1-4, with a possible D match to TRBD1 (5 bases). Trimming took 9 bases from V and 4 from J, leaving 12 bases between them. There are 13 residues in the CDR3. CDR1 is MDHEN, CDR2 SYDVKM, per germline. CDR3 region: CASGQLLNEKLFF. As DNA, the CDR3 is TGTGCCAGTGGACAATTACTTAATGAAAAACTGTTTTTT.

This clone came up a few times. CDR3 DNA: TGTGCCAGCAGTTCTAGCGGGAGTGGGACCGGGGAGCTGTTTTTT. This sequence encodes CASSSSGSGTGELFF. This chain uses TRBV6-6 with TRBJ2-2; 10 bases match TRBD2. The junction had 4 bases not matched to a gene; V was cut back by 4 bases and J by 5 bases. The CDR3 has 15 amino acids. From germline, CDR1 is MNHNY and CDR2 SVGAGI (reference sequence).

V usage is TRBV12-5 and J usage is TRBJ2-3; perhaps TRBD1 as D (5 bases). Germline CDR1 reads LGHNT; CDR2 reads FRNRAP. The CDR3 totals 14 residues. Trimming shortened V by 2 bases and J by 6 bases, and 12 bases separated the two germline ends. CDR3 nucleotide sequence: TGTGCTAGTGGTTTGTCCAGGGCTACTGATACGCAGTATTTT. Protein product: CASGLSRATDTQYF.

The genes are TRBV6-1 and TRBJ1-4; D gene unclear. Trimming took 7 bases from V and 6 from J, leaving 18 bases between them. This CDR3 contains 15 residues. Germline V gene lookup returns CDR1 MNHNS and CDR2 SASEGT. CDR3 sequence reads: CASTRWPGGYEKLFF. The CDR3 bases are TGTGCCAGCACCCGCTGGCCGGGAGGGTATGAAAAACTGTTTTTT.

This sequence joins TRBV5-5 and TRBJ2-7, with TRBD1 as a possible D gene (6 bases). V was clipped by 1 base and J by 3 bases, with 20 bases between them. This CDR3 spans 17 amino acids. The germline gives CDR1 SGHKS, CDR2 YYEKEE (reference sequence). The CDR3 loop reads CASSLLQSKRGIYEQYF. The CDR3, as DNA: TGTGCCAGCAGCTTGTTGCAGTCAAAGAGGGGGATCTACGAGCAGTACTTC.

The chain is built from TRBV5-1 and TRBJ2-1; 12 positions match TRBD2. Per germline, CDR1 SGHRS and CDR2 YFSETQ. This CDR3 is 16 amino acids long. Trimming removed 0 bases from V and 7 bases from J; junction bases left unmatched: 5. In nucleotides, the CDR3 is TGCGCCAGCAGCTTGGTTCTAGCGGGGGGGCAGAATGAGCAGTTCTTC. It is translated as CASSLVLAGGQNEQFF.

The CDR3 nucleotides are TGTGCCAGCAGCCAGGAGTCGGGCCAGGGGGAGACCCAGTACTTC. Residues: CASSQESGQGETQYF. This chain connects TRBV7-3 to TRBJ2-5; the D gene is possibly TRBD1 (6 bases). In germline, CDR1 is SGHTA, CDR2 FQGTGA. Deletions cut 5 bases from V and 5 bases from J, with 18 bases between. The CDR3 spans 15 residues.

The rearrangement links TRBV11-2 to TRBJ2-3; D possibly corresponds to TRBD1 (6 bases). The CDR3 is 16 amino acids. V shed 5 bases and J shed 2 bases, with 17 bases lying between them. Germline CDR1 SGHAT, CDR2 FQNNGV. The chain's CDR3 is CASSPLQQGPTDTQYF. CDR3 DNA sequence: TGTGCCAGCAGCCCTTTACAACAGGGCCCCACAGATACGCAGTATTTT. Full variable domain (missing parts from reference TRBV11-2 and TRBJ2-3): EAGVAQSPRYKIIEKRQSVAFWCNPISGHATLYWYQQILGQGPKLLIQFQNNGVVDDSQLPKDRFSAERLKGVDSTLKIQPAKLEDSAVYLCASSPLQQGPTDTQYFGPGTRLTVL.

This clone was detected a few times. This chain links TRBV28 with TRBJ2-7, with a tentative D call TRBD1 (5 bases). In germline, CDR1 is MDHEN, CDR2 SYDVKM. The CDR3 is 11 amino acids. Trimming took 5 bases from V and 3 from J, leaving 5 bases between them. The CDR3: CASSRGYEQYF. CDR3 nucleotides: TGTGCCAGCAGTAGGGGCTACGAGCAGTACTTC.

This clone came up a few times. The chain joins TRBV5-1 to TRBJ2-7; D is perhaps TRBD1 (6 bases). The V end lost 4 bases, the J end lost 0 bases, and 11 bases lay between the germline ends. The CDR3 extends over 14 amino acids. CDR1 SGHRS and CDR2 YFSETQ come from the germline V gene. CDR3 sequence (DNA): TGCGCCAGCAGCCACGGACAGATCTCCTACGAGCAGTACTTC. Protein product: CASSHGQISYEQYF.

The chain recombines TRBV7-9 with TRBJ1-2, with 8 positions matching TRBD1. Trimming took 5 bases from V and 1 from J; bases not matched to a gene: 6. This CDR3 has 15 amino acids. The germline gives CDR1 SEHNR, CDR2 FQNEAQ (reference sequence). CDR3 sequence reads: CASSAGGAGNYGYTF. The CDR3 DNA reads TGTGCCAGCAGCGCAGGGGGCGCGGGTAACTATGGCTACACCTTC.

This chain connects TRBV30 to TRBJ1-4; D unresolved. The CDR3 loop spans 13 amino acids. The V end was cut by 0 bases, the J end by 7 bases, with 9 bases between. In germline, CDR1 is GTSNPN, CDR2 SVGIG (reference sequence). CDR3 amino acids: CAWSVSVREKLFF. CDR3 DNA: TGTGCCTGGAGTGTAAGTGTGCGTGAAAAACTGTTTTTT.

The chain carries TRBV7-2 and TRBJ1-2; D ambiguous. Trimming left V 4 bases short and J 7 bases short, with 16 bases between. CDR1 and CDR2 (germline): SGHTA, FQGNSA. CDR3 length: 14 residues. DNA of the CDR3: TGTGCCAGCAGCTCCTCCGGGTCCCGGGGTGGCTACACCTTC. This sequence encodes CASSSSGSRGGYTF.

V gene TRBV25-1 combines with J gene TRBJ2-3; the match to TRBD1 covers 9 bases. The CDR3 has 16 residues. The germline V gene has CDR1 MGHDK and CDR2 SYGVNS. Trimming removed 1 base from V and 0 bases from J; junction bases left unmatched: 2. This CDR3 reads CASSEWTGASTDTQYF. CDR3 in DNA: TGTGCCAGCAGTGAATGGACAGGGGCTAGCACAGATACGCAGTATTTT.

This CDR3 reads CASSLERQGYDEQYF. For the CDR3, the DNA is TGCGCCAGCAGCTTGGAAAGGCAGGGGTACGACGAGCAGTACTTC. The rearrangement joins TRBV5-1 to TRBJ2-7; D possibly corresponds to TRBD1 (6 bases). The CDR3 sequence is 15 residues long. Germline CDR1 and CDR2: SGHRS and YFSETQ. V was clipped by 0 bases and J by 5 bases, with 15 bases between them.

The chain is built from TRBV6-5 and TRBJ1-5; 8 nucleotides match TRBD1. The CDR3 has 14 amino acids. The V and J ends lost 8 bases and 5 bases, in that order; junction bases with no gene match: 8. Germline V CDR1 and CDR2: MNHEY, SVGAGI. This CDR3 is CASASGTGHQPQHF. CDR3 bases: TGTGCCAGCGCTTCCGGGACAGGCCATCAGCCCCAGCATTTT.

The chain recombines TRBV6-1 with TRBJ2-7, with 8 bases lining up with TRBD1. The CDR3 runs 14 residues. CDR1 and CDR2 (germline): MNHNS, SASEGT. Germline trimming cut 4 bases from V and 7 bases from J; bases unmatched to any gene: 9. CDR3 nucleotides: TGTGCCAGCAGTGGCATCAGGGGGCTTTGGGAGCAGTACTTC. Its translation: CASSGIRGLWEQYF.

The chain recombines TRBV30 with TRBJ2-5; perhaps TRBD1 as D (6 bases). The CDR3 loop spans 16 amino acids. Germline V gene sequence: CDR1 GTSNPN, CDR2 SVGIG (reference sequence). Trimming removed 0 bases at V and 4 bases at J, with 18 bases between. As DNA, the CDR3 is TGTGCCTGGAGTGTATTAGGGGCTACAGGGAGAGAGACCCAGTACTTC. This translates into CAWSVLGATGRETQYF.

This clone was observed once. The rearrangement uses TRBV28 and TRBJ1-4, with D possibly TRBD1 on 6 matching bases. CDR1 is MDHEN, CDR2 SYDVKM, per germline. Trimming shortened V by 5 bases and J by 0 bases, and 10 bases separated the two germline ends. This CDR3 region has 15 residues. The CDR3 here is CASSGAGATNEKLFF. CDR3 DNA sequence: TGTGCCAGCAGTGGGGCAGGGGCAACTAATGAAAAACTGTTTTTT.

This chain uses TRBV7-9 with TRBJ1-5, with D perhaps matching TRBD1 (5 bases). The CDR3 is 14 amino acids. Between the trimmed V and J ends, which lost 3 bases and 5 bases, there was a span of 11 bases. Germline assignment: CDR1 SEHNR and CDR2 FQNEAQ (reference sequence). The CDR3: CASSLDIFDQPQHF. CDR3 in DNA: TGTGCCAGCAGCTTGGACATTTTCGATCAGCCCCAGCATTTT. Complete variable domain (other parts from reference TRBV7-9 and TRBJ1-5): DTGVSQNPRHKITKRGQNVTFRCDPISEHNRLYWYRQTLGQGPEFLTYFQNEAQLEKSRLLSDRFSAERPKGSFSTLEIQRTEQGDSAMYLCASSLDIFDQPQHFGDGTRLSIL.

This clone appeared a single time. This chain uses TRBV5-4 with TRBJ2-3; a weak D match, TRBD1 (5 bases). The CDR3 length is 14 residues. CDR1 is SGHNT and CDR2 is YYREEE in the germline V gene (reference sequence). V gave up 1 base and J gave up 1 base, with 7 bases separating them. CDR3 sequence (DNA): TGTGCCAGCAGCTTGCAGGGCCGCACAGATACGCAGTATTTT. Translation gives CASSLQGRTDTQYF.